A single sample is the source of the 32 T cell receptor beta chains below, sequenced in a study of blood T cells in healthy people across ages. Next came a second PCR, run for about 6 to 12 cycles, which used a sample-barcoded 5' primer along with a J-beta primer mix. In TCRdb, the 5' RACE reads were re-called with MiXCR into one record per CDR3 protein. The profile covers fewer than 2 million distinct CDR3 sequences, with 30% to 40% appearing a single time and more than 20% taken by the ten largest. The sequencing input was blood. All receptors derive from a human donor in good health.

The rearrangement uses TRBV12-3 or TRBV12-4 and TRBJ2-3; tentative D call: TRBD2 (5 bases). V was clipped by 4 bases and J by 6 bases, with 14 bases between them. The CDR3 is 14 residues long. The CDR3 protein is CASSSSDSWDTQYF. The CDR3 DNA reads as TGTGCCAGCAGTTCCTCGGACTCGTGGGATACGCAGTATTTT.

The chain combines TRBV7-2 with TRBJ1-2, with D unresolved. Germline-derived CDR1 and CDR2 are SGHTA and FQGNSA. The CDR3 runs to 15 residues. Trimming pared 1 base from V and 3 bases from J, leaving 12 bases between. The CDR3 loop reads CASSLEGGRDYGYTF. The DNA for the CDR3 is TGTGCCAGCAGCTTAGAGGGCGGACGGGACTATGGCTACACCTTC.

The gene calls are TRBV10-3 and TRBJ2-3; 8 bases are a match to TRBD2. CDR1 and CDR2 from the germline V gene are ENHRY and SYGVKD. The trim removed 6 bases at V and 6 bases at J, leaving 11 bases unmatched. This CDR3 contains 15 residues. Here the CDR3 DNA reads TGTGCCATCAGCCTAGCGGGCGGTAGCGGGGATACGCAGTATTTT. Translating gives CAISLAGGSGDTQYF.

There are a few counts of this clonotype. This rearrangement joins TRBV15 to TRBJ1-6, with a possible D match to TRBD1 (5 bases). Germline values: CDR1 LNHNV, CDR2 YYDKDF (reference sequence). Trimming pared 5 bases from V and 10 bases from J, leaving 21 bases between. The CDR3 has 16 residues. The CDR3 is CATSRNAGTSESPLHF. Written as DNA, the CDR3 is TGTGCCACCAGCCGGAACGCCGGGACGTCGGAATCACCCCTCCACTTT.

This clonotype was detected only a few times. The CDR3 spells CASSKERGDRHRYGYTF. The CDR3 nucleotides are TGTGCCAGCAGCAAAGAAAGGGGAGACAGGCACCGATATGGCTACACCTTC. The chain couples TRBV21-1 to TRBJ1-2; the tabulated D call, TRBD1, remains unverified against the DNA. TRBV21-1 is described as a pseudogene. This CDR3 has 17 residues.

The genes are TRBV6-4 and TRBJ2-7; the match to TRBD1 covers 9 bases. With 7 bases clipped from V and 3 bases from J, the junction kept 7 bases outside the gene matches. Germline lookup yields CDR1 MRHNA and CDR2 SNTAGT. The CDR3 is made up of 14 amino acids. The CDR3 nucleotides read TGTGCCAGCATTCCGGGACAGGGAGTCTACGAGCAGTACTTC. It translates to CASIPGQGVYEQYF.

This clonotype came up a few times. The V call is TRBV29-1, the J call TRBJ2-3; D remains ambiguous. Germline CDR1 is SQVTM and CDR2 is ANQGSEA. Between the trimmed V and J ends, which lost 4 bases and 2 bases, there was a span of 10 bases. The CDR3 is made up of 13 amino acids. The CDR3 loop reads CSVGTHFTDTQYF. The CDR3 DNA is TGCAGCGTTGGTACACACTTCACAGATACGCAGTATTTT.

This clonotype turned up a few times. The rearrangement links TRBV28 to TRBJ1-2, with 7 nucleotides matching TRBD1. Per the germline V gene, CDR1 is MDHEN and CDR2 is SYDVKM. The CDR3 extends over 14 amino acids. V was pared by 8 bases and J by 0 bases, with 6 bases of the junction left unmatched. CDR3 in DNA: TGTGCCAGCTCTACGGGACAGCCTAACTATGGCTACACCTTC. Translating it yields CASSTGQPNYGYTF.

This clonotype was counted a few times. This chain connects TRBV12-3 or TRBV12-4 to TRBJ2-7; tentative D call: TRBD2 (6 bases). This CDR3 has 12 residues. Trimming took 8 bases from V and 6 from J, leaving 14 bases between them. The CDR3 DNA reads as TGTGCCAGCCAGGAGGGCTCCGTCGAGCAGTACTTC. Amino acid sequence: CASQEGSVEQYF.

The chain couples TRBV20-1 to TRBJ2-3; D might be TRBD1 (5 bases). Germline assignment: CDR1 DFQATT and CDR2 SNEGSKA (reference sequence). Deletions cut 3 bases from V and 3 bases from J, with 25 bases between. The CDR3 has 18 amino acids. The CDR3 loop reads CSASRGSSTGDATDTQYF. The CDR3 DNA sequence: TGCAGTGCTAGTAGGGGAAGCAGCACCGGCGACGCGACAGATACGCAGTATTTT.

The gene calls are TRBV6-2 or TRBV6-3 and TRBJ2-1; 10 positions agree with TRBD2. The V segment lost 3 bases and the J segment 9 bases; nucleotides outside the gene matches: 8. The CDR3 loop spans 15 amino acids. Germline assignment: CDR1 MNHEY and CDR2 SVGEGT. CDR3 amino acids: CASSYRGLAKVEQFF. The CDR3 DNA sequence: TGTGCCAGCAGTTATCGGGGACTAGCGAAGGTTGAGCAGTTCTTC.

This clonotype was detected only a few times. The V gene is TRBV20-1, the J gene TRBJ1-2; 7 bases are a match to TRBD1. Losses at the gene ends were 0 bases for V and 2 bases for J; bases not matched to a gene: 6. Germline V gives CDR1 DFQATT, CDR2 SNEGSKA (reference sequence). The CDR3 contains 15 residues. CDR3 residues: CSARDSRGPNYGYTF. The CDR3 bases are TGCAGTGCTAGAGATTCTAGGGGGCCAAACTATGGCTACACCTTC.

This clonotype has a handful of counts. CDR3 nucleotide sequence: TGTGCCAGCAGTTACGAGTACCAAGAGACCCAGTACTTC. This sequence encodes CASSYEYQETQYF. The chain combines TRBV12-3 or TRBV12-4 with TRBJ2-5, with D unresolved. The CDR3 has 13 residues. Trimming removed 4 bases from V and 0 bases from J, with 6 bases in between.

This clonotype was observed a few times. V gene TRBV29-1 combines with J gene TRBJ1-1; TRBD1 agrees at 7 bases. This CDR3 has 15 residues. With V trimmed by 1 base and J by 1 base, 6 bases remained unmatched. From germline, CDR1 is SQVTM and CDR2 ANQGSEA. CDR3 residues: CSVEGGQDGNTEAFF. The DNA for the CDR3 is TGCAGCGTTGAAGGTGGACAGGACGGGAACACTGAAGCTTTCTTT.

This clonotype occurred once. The V gene is TRBV15, the J gene TRBJ2-4; D not resolved. Near its end, the DNA agrees better with TRBJ2-5, so the J call may be wrong. The CDR3 runs 14 residues. Germline V gene sequence: CDR1 LNHNV, CDR2 YYDKDF (reference sequence). Written as DNA, the CDR3 is TGTGCCACCAGCAGAGAGACCAGCCTGGAGACCCAGTACTTC. Protein sequence: CATSRETSLETQYF.

Remarks on this clonotype: Sequence at one end of the junction differs from germline and may be a read error. This sequence joins TRBV12-3 or TRBV12-4 and TRBJ1-5; perhaps TRBD1 as D (5 bases). The CDR3 is 13 residues long. The CDR3 spells CASSYRLNRPQHF. DNA of the CDR3: TGTGCCAGCAGTTACAGGCTCAATCGGCCCCAGCATTTT.

The rearrangement links TRBV20-1 to TRBJ2-3, with 13 bases aligning to TRBD2. CDR3 length: 16 amino acids. V lost 1 base, J lost 5 bases, and 6 bases stayed unmatched. The V gene's germline CDR1 is DFQATT and CDR2 SNEGSKA (reference sequence). CDR3 nucleotide sequence: TGCAGTGCTAGAGGCTCAAGACTAGCGGGGGGAGATACGCAGTATTTT. Protein: CSARGSRLAGGDTQYF.

There are a few counts of this clonotype. The chain links TRBV20-1 to TRBJ1-5; TRBD1 matches 9 bases. From germline, CDR1 is DFQATT and CDR2 SNEGSKA (reference sequence). V lost 6 bases and J lost 6; bases outside the gene matches: 6. The CDR3 covers 13 residues. The CDR3 sequence: CSAPGTGIQPQHF. The DNA for the CDR3 is TGCAGTGCGCCCGGGACAGGGATTCAGCCCCAGCATTTT.

The CDR3 region is CASSLAEEGTEAFF. CDR3 coding DNA: TGTGCCAGCAGCTTAGCGGAGGAGGGCACTGAAGCTTTCTTT. The genes are TRBV7-2 and TRBJ1-1, with D unclear. The CDR3 runs to 14 residues. Per germline, CDR1 SGHTA and CDR2 FQGNSA. Deletions cut 0 bases from V and 4 bases from J, with 9 bases between.

The rearrangement joins TRBV29-1 to TRBJ2-1; 10 bases are shared with TRBD2. Unmatched junction bases numbered 8, after V lost 2 bases and J lost 7 bases. This CDR3 region has 15 residues. In germline, CDR1 is SQVTM, CDR2 ANQGSEA. CDR3 DNA: TGCAGCGTTGAACGAGGTAGCGGGGGGAGAAATGAGCAGTTCTTC. Translating gives CSVERGSGGRNEQFF.

The chain joins TRBV7-2 to TRBJ1-1, with D perhaps matching TRBD1 (6 bases). The CDR3 is 14 amino acids. Germline CDR1 and CDR2: SGHTA and FQGNSA. The V gene lost 5 bases and the J gene lost 0 bases, with 10 bases spanning the gap. CDR3: CASSQGPVNTEAFF. CDR3 sequence (DNA): TGTGCCAGCAGCCAGGGGCCCGTGAACACTGAAGCTTTCTTT.

The sample holds a few counts of this clonotype. This chain links TRBV9 with TRBJ2-7; a weak D match, TRBD2 (5 bases). Germline assignment: CDR1 SGDLS and CDR2 YYNGEE. CDR3 length: 14 residues. Trimming removed 3 bases at V and 0 bases at J, with 10 bases between. Here the CDR3 reads CASSAELVSYEQYF. The CDR3 DNA reads as TGTGCCAGCAGCGCCGAACTAGTCTCCTACGAGCAGTACTTC.

This sequence joins TRBV7-2 and TRBJ2-3; D may be TRBD2 (5 bases). CDR3 length equals 12 residues. Germline values: CDR1 SGHTA, CDR2 FQGNSA. V lost 5 bases, J lost 10 bases, and 13 bases lay in between. CDR3 loop: CASSPTSLAQYF. CDR3 DNA sequence: TGTGCCAGCAGCCCAACTAGTTTGGCGCAGTATTTT. Filled out from reference TRBV7-2 and TRBJ2-3, the complete variable domain reads GAGVSQSPSNKVTEKGKDVELRCDPISGHTALYWYRQSLGQGLEFLIYFQGNSAPDKSGLPSDRFSAERTGGSVSTLTIQRTQQEDSAVYLCASSPTSLAQYFGPGTRLTVL.

This clonotype turned up a few times. The chain uses TRBV7-2 and TRBJ2-1; unclear D gene. The ends were cut back, 0 bases at V and 0 bases at J, with 18 bases in the middle. The germline gives CDR1 SGHTA, CDR2 FQGNSA. The CDR3 runs to 19 residues. CDR3 residues: CASSLAGSAQLSSYNEQFF. The CDR3 nucleotides are TGTGCCAGCAGCTTAGCGGGGTCTGCACAATTAAGCTCCTACAATGAGCAGTTCTTC.

The chain couples TRBV12-3 or TRBV12-4 to TRBJ2-5; D gene unclear. The CDR3 totals 13 residues. Deletions cut 7 bases from V and 5 bases from J, with 14 bases between. CDR3 nucleotide sequence: TGTGCCAGCACCGGGCCGGAAAGGGAGACCCAGTACTTC. Protein product: CASTGPERETQYF.

The chain is built from TRBV6-5 and TRBJ2-7, with 7 bases aligning to TRBD1. J lost 5 bases, V lost 5 bases, and 12 bases had no gene match. Germline V gene data show CDR1 as MNHEY and CDR2 as SVGAGI. The CDR3 sequence is 15 residues long. The CDR3 is CASSHRRQGTNEQYF. In nucleotides, the CDR3 is TGTGCCAGCAGTCATCGCCGACAGGGTACTAACGAGCAGTACTTC.

This clonotype has just one count. A much larger clone sits a single nucleotide away, making a read error possible. This likely comes from a read error, as the CDR3 has no conserved phenylalanine or tryptophan at its end. The chain has TRBV28 and TRBJ2-2; the D is unclear. The CDR3 consists of 13 residues. Germline CDR1 is MDHEN and CDR2 is SYDVKM. The V end was cut by 11 bases, the J end by 5 bases, with 15 bases between. DNA of the CDR3: TGTGCCGCAGCCGGGCGCGGAACCGGGGAGCTGTTTTGT. Residues: CAAAGRGTGELFC.

The V call is TRBV12-3 or TRBV12-4, the J call TRBJ2-6; D not resolved. V lost 8 bases and J 1 base, leaving 6 bases between the germline ends. The CDR3 runs 13 residues. The CDR3 nucleotides read TGTGCCAGCCACACGTCTGGGGCCAACGTCCTGACTTTC. This gives the protein CASHTSGANVLTF.

In this sample, this clonotype turned up a few times. The chain combines TRBV6-2 or TRBV6-3 with TRBJ2-7; D gene uncertain. From germline, CDR1 is MNHEY and CDR2 SVGEGT. The CDR3 has 14 residues. Trimming shortened V by 2 bases and J by 3 bases, and 11 bases separated the two germline ends. CDR3 in DNA: TGTGCCAGCAGTTACAGTACGGTCAGCTACGAGCAGTACTTC. This encodes CASSYSTVSYEQYF.

This sequence joins TRBV12-3 or TRBV12-4 and TRBJ2-1, with 10 bases that match TRBD2. The CDR3 length is 14 residues. V was clipped by 5 bases and J by 9 bases; unmatched bases: 7. CDR3: CASSPAGGVGEQFF. CDR3 sequence (DNA): TGTGCCAGCAGTCCAGCGGGGGGGGTCGGTGAGCAGTTCTTC.

This chain uses TRBV4-1 with TRBJ1-5; D is undetermined. Per germline, CDR1 MGHRA and CDR2 YSYEKL. There are 16 residues in the CDR3. V was cut by 0 bases and J by 3 bases, with 12 bases left in between. The CDR3 sequence is CASSQDPRRLNQPQHF. CDR3 in DNA: TGCGCCAGCAGCCAAGATCCTCGCCGGCTCAATCAGCCCCAGCATTTT.

The chain has TRBV6-5 and TRBJ2-1, with 9 bases matching TRBD2. After removal of 5 bases from V and 6 bases from J, the junction contained 5 bases not matched to a gene. The CDR3 has 14 amino acids. Germline V gene sequence: CDR1 MNHEY, CDR2 SVGAGI. The CDR3 coding sequence is TGTGCCAGCAGTGCGGGGGGGGAGTGCAATGAGCAGTTCTTC. This codes for CASSAGGECNEQFF.